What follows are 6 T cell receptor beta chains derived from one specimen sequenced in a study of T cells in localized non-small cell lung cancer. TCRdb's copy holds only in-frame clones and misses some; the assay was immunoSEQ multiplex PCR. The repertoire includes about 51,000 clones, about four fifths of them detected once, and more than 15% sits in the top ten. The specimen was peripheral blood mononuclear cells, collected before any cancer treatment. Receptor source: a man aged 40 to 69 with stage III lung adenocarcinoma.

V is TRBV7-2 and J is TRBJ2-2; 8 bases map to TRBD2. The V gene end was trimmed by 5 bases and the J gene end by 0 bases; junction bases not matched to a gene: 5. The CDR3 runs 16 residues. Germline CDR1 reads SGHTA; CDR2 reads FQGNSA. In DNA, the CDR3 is TGTGCCAGCAGCGCACTACTAGCGGCGAACACCGGGGAGCTGTTTTTT. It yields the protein CASSALLAANTGELFF.

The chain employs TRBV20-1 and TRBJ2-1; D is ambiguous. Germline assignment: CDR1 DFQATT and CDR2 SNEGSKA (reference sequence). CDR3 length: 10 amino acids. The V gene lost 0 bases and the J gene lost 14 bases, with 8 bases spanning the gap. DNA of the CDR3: TGCAGTGCTAGAGATCGCGAGGAGTTCTTC. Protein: CSARDREEFF.

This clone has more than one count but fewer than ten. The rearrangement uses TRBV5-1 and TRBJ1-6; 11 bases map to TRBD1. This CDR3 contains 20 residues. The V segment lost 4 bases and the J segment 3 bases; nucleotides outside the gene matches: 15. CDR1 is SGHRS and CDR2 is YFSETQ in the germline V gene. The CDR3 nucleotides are TGCGCCAGCAGCCCAGGTCCCGGGACAGGGGGAGGACTCTATAATTCACCCCTCCACTTT. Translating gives CASSPGPGTGGGLYNSPLHF.

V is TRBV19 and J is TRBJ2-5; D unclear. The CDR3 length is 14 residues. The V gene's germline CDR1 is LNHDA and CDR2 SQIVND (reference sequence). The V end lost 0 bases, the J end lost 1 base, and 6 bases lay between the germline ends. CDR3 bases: TGTGCCAGTAGTATAGATTCCAGCCAAGAGACCCAGTACTTC. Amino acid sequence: CASSIDSSQETQYF. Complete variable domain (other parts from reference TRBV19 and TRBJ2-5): DGGITQSPKYLFRKEGQNVTLSCEQNLNHDAMYWYRQDPGQGLRLIYYSQIVNDFQKGDIAEGYSVSREKKESFPLTVTSAQKNPTAFYLCASSIDSSQETQYFGPGTRLLVL.

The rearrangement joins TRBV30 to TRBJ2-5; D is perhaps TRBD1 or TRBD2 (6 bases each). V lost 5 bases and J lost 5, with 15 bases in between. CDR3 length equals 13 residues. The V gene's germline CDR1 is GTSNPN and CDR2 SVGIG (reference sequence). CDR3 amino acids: CAWDFRRGETQYF. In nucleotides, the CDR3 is TGTGCCTGGGACTTTCGGAGGGGGGAGACCCAGTACTTC.

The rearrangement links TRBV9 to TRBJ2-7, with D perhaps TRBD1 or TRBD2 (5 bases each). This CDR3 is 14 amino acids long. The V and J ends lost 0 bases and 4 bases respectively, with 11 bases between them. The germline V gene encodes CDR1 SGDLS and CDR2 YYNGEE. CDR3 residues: CASSVGGVIYEQYF. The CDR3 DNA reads TGTGCCAGCAGCGTAGGAGGGGTTATATACGAGCAGTACTTC.